Below, 29 T cell receptor beta chains from the same sample are listed, as sequenced in a study of blood T cell repertoires in COVID-19. Only in-frame clones appear in the TCRdb table, and some are missing; sequencing was by immunoSEQ multiplex PCR. The sample lists roughly 100,000 clones; approximately 87% were seen once. Material for sequencing was peripheral blood. These receptors were collected from a human donor in a cohort sampled during active or convalescent COVID-19.

This clone was picked up one time. This chain uses TRBV5-1 with TRBJ1-3, with 8 bases that match TRBD1. From germline, CDR1 is SGHRS and CDR2 YFSETQ. Trimming took 0 bases from V and 0 from J; bases not matched to a gene: 8. The CDR3 sequence is 18 residues long. The CDR3 bases are TGCGCCAGCAGCTTGGCTCAAGCAGGGGGCTCCTCTGGAAACACCATATATTTT. This encodes CASSLAQAGGSSGNTIYF.

This chain connects TRBV4-3 to TRBJ1-2, with TRBD1 matching 8 bases. The CDR3 has 15 residues. V lost 2 bases and J lost 2; bases outside the gene matches: 4. Germline CDR1 LGHNA, CDR2 YSLEER. CDR3 protein: CASSQQRTGNYGYTF. In DNA, the CDR3 is TGCGCCAGCAGCCAACAAAGGACAGGGAACTATGGCTACACCTTC.

J is TRBJ2-2 and V is TRBV21-1; the table's D call, TRBD1, was not checked against the DNA. TRBV21-1 is designated a pseudogene. The CDR3 loop spans 18 amino acids. As DNA, the CDR3 is TGTGCCAGCTTAGGCCAAGAGCCGGGACAGACGAACACCGGGGAGCTGTTTTTT. The encoded protein is CASLGQEPGQTNTGELFF.

The chain couples TRBV6-1 to TRBJ2-1, with D perhaps TRBD1 (7 bases). The CDR3 totals 16 residues. CDR1 MNHNS and CDR2 SASEGT come from the germline V gene. V shed 4 bases and J shed 1 base, with 14 bases lying between them. The CDR3 DNA reads as TGTGCCAGCAGTGGCGTCGGGGGACAGTCCTACAATGAGCAGTTCTTC. Amino acids: CASSGVGGQSYNEQFF.

The CDR3 sequence: CSVYGTFTDTQYF. For the CDR3, the DNA is TGCAGCGTCTATGGGACTTTCACAGATACGCAGTATTTT. J is TRBJ2-3 and V is TRBV29-1; D may be TRBD2 (6 bases). Germline V lookup: CDR1 SQVTM, CDR2 ANQGSEA. The V gene lost 6 bases and the J gene lost 2 bases, with 12 bases spanning the gap. CDR3 length: 13 amino acids.

This clone was recorded once. The rearrangement uses TRBV24-1 and TRBJ2-2, with 8 nucleotides matching TRBD2. Germline assignment: CDR1 KGHDR and CDR2 SFDVKD. J gave up 3 bases and V 1 base, and 3 bases lay outside the gene matches. The CDR3 has 16 amino acids. CDR3 nucleotide sequence: TGTGCCACCAGTGATTTAAGGCGGGGGGACACCGGGGAGCTGTTTTTT. As protein: CATSDLRRGDTGELFF.

This chain uses TRBV9 with TRBJ1-5, with 7 bases that match TRBD1. Germline V CDR1 and CDR2: SGDLS, YYNGEE. The CDR3 loop spans 16 amino acids. The V segment lost 4 bases and the J segment 3 bases; nucleotides outside the gene matches: 10. CDR3 amino acids: CASSPHRGPLNQPQHF. CDR3 bases: TGTGCCAGCAGCCCCCATAGGGGGCCTCTCAATCAGCCCCAGCATTTT.

This chain links TRBV28 with TRBJ2-3, with no clear D. The CDR3 runs 15 residues. In germline, CDR1 is MDHEN, CDR2 SYDVKM. Trimming stripped 4 bases from V and 0 bases from J, with 11 bases between. The chain's CDR3 is CASSWLGTSTDTQYF. Here the CDR3 DNA reads TGTGCCAGCAGTTGGCTGGGCACTAGCACAGATACGCAGTATTTT. Combining the CDR3 with reference TRBV28 and TRBJ2-3 gives the whole variable domain DVKVTQSSRYLVKRTGEKVFLECVQDMDHENMFWYRQDPGLGLRLIYFSYDVKMKEKGDIPEGYSVSREKKERFSLILESASTNQTSMYLCASSWLGTSTDTQYFGPGTRLTVL.

This chain connects TRBV19 to TRBJ1-5, with a weak D call TRBD1 (5 bases). V lost 3 bases, J lost 0 bases, and 15 bases lay in between. Germline loops: CDR1 LNHDA, CDR2 SQIVND (reference sequence). The CDR3 extends over 17 amino acids. The CDR3 DNA follows: TGTGCCAGTAGTATGGGCAGGGTCCACCTTAGCAATCAGCCCCAGCATTTT. It codes for CASSMGRVHLSNQPQHF.

The chain is built from TRBV5-6 and TRBJ2-3; D is ambiguous. The CDR3 has 15 amino acids. V shed 2 bases and J shed 3 bases, with 13 bases lying between them. Germline values: CDR1 SGHDT, CDR2 YYEEEE. The CDR3 sequence is CASSFNPYGTDTQYF. DNA of the CDR3: TGTGCCAGCAGCTTTAACCCTTACGGTACAGATACGCAGTATTTT.

The count of this clone is one. The J gene is TRBJ2-2, the V gene TRBV5-1; 7 bases fit TRBD1. Per the germline V gene, CDR1 is SGHRS and CDR2 is YFSETQ. The CDR3 spans 17 residues. The V segment lost 7 bases and the J segment 0 bases; nucleotides outside the gene matches: 12. CDR3 in amino acids: CASHTPPQGANTGELFF. CDR3 nucleotide sequence: TGCGCCAGCCACACACCTCCCCAGGGGGCGAACACCGGGGAGCTGTTTTTT.

The CDR3 protein is CASSFAQGSSGNTIYF. CDR3 bases: TGTGCCAGCAGCTTTGCCCAGGGCAGCTCTGGAAACACCATATATTTT. V usage is TRBV7-8 and J usage is TRBJ1-3, with TRBD1 as a possible D gene (5 bases). V dropped 3 bases and J dropped 0 bases, with 12 bases sitting between them. Per germline, CDR1 SGHVS and CDR2 FQNEAQ. This CDR3 has 16 amino acids.

The rearrangement joins TRBV7-9 to TRBJ2-7, with TRBD2 identical over 8 bases. The V segment lost 0 bases and the J segment 6 bases; nucleotides outside the gene matches: 10. Germline CDR1 reads SEHNR; CDR2 reads FQNEAQ (reference sequence). The CDR3 length is 16 residues. The CDR3 DNA sequence: TGTGCCAGCAGCTTAGCTGGTGCCCGGGGGGGCCCCGAGCAGTACTTC. Its protein product is CASSLAGARGGPEQYF.

The rearrangement uses TRBV12-5 and TRBJ2-2; tentative D call: TRBD2 (6 bases). Germline CDR1 and CDR2: LGHNT and FRNRAP. CDR3 length equals 17 residues. V lost 5 bases and J 4 bases, leaving 20 bases between the germline ends. For the CDR3, the DNA is TGTGCTAGTGGTCCACCAAGAAAGGGGACTTCCACCGGGGAGCTGTTTTTT. Translated: CASGPPRKGTSTGELFF.

The chain recombines TRBV4-2 with TRBJ1-1; 10 nucleotides align to TRBD1. This CDR3 has 15 amino acids. Germline CDR1 and CDR2: LGHNA and YNFKEQ. The J segment lost 6 bases and the V segment lost 1 base, leaving 5 bases of the junction unmatched. CDR3 bases: TGTGCCAGCAGCCAAGGGACAGGGGGAAGGGCTGAAGCTTTCTTT. This translates into CASSQGTGGRAEAFF.

This clone has just a few counts. The chain employs TRBV28 and TRBJ1-3, with D maybe TRBD1 (5 bases). Trimming left V 2 bases short and J 2 bases short, with 13 bases between. This CDR3 has 16 amino acids. Germline V gene sequence: CDR1 MDHEN, CDR2 SYDVKM. CDR3 amino acids: CASSLNLPRAGNTIYF. The CDR3 DNA follows: TGTGCCAGCAGTTTAAATCTTCCCAGGGCTGGAAACACCATATATTTT.

V usage is TRBV5-5 and J usage is TRBJ1-1; D gene ambiguous. V lost 4 bases to trimming and J lost 2 bases, with 9 bases between them. This CDR3 is built from 13 residues. Germline V CDR1 and CDR2: SGHKS, YYEKEE (reference sequence). The chain's CDR3 is CASSAAVNTEAFF. The CDR3 DNA follows: TGTGCCAGCAGCGCCGCGGTAAACACTGAAGCTTTCTTT.

The chain joins TRBV9 to TRBJ2-2, with D possibly TRBD2 on 6 matching bases. Trimming took off 0 bases at V and 3 bases at J, with 15 bases between the two ends. Germline V gene sequence: CDR1 SGDLS, CDR2 YYNGEE. The CDR3 length is 17 residues. CDR3 nucleotide sequence: TGTGCCAGCAGCGTAGCTGTAGGGCGGGGAGACACCGGGGAGCTGTTTTTT. This sequence encodes CASSVAVGRGDTGELFF. Combining the CDR3 with reference TRBV9 and TRBJ2-2 gives the whole variable domain DSGVTQTPKHLITATGQRVTLRCSPRSGDLSVYWYQQSLDQGLQFLIQYYNGEERAKGNILERFSAQQFPDLHSELNLSSLELGDSALYFCASSVAVGRGDTGELFFGEGSRLTVL.

The chain is built from TRBV7-9 and TRBJ2-2, with 9 bases fitting TRBD1. With V trimmed by 2 bases and J by 6 bases, 4 bases remained unmatched. The CDR3 is 15 residues long. The germline CDR1 and CDR2 sequences are SEHNR and FQNEAQ (reference sequence). CDR3 in amino acids: CASSLSGQGPGELFF. CDR3 DNA: TGTGCCAGCAGCTTATCGGGACAGGGACCCGGGGAGCTGTTTTTT.

J is TRBJ2-7 and V is TRBV12-3 or TRBV12-4, with 8 bases aligning to TRBD2. The CDR3 spans 13 residues. V gave up 8 bases and J gave up 5 bases; unmatched junction bases: 8. This chain's CDR3 is CASARIAGHEQYF. The CDR3 DNA follows: TGTGCCAGCGCGAGAATAGCGGGGCACGAGCAGTACTTC.

This chain uses TRBV2 with TRBJ2-6; tentatively, D is TRBD1 (6 bases). Deletions cut 7 bases from V and 4 bases from J, with 17 bases between. The CDR3 consists of 16 residues. From germline, CDR1 is SNHLY and CDR2 FYNNEI. Written as DNA, the CDR3 is TGTGCCAGCACCCTCTCTGGACAGTACGGGGCCAACGTCCTGACTTTC. This encodes CASTLSGQYGANVLTF.

The chain links TRBV7-8 to TRBJ2-1, with TRBD2 matching 8 bases. V shed 0 bases and J 2 bases; nucleotides not matched to a gene: 9. Germline loops: CDR1 SGHVS, CDR2 FQNEAQ. This CDR3 is 18 amino acids long. CDR3 sequence (DNA): TGTGCCAGCAGCTTAGCGACCCTGGGGCGGGGGGCCTACAATGAGCAGTTCTTC. As protein: CASSLATLGRGAYNEQFF.

V is TRBV5-4 and J is TRBJ2-2, with 11 bases identical to TRBD1. The CDR3 is 15 residues long. Per germline, CDR1 SGHNT and CDR2 YYREEE (reference sequence). Trimming took 4 bases from V and 5 from J; bases not matched to a gene: 4. The CDR3 loop reads CASSLRDRGTGELFF. In DNA form, the CDR3 reads TGTGCCAGCAGCCTCCGGGACAGGGGGACCGGGGAGCTGTTTTTT.

This clone was seen a few times. The chain has TRBV7-9 and TRBJ2-2, with a possible D match to TRBD2 (6 bases). The length of the CDR3 is 17 residues. Trimming removed 1 base from V and 0 bases from J, with 12 bases in between. Germline V lookup: CDR1 SEHNR, CDR2 FQNEAQ (reference sequence). The CDR3 sequence: CASSLVVGLANTGELFF. The CDR3 region has the DNA TGTGCCAGCAGCTTAGTCGTGGGACTCGCGAACACCGGGGAGCTGTTTTTT.

The genes are TRBV9 and TRBJ2-5, with TRBD2 as a possible D gene (6 bases). Deletions cut 4 bases from V and 1 base from J, with 8 bases between. The germline gives CDR1 SGDLS, CDR2 YYNGEE. The CDR3 loop spans 13 amino acids. CDR3 amino acids: CASSTGGQETQYF. CDR3 DNA: TGTGCCAGCAGCACCGGGGGCCAAGAGACCCAGTACTTC.

The V and J genes are TRBV7-9 and TRBJ2-3; D is unclear. The V gene's germline CDR1 is SEHNR and CDR2 FQNEAQ (reference sequence). The CDR3 extends over 13 amino acids. V lost 1 base, J lost 4 bases, and 6 bases lay in between. The CDR3 region has the DNA TGTGCCAGCAGCTTAGACTCGGCAGATACGCAGTATTTT. Translated, it gives CASSLDSADTQYF.

This chain links TRBV29-1 with TRBJ2-7; perhaps TRBD2 as D (5 bases). The V end was cut by 4 bases, the J end by 4 bases, with 11 bases between. This CDR3 has 12 amino acids. The germline gives CDR1 SQVTM, CDR2 ANQGSEA. CDR3 sequence: CSVAGGRYEQYF. DNA for the CDR3: TGCAGCGTTGCAGGCGGGCGGTACGAGCAGTACTTC.

The genes are TRBV6-1 and TRBJ1-6, with a possible D match to TRBD1 (5 bases). There are 15 residues in the CDR3. Trimming took 0 bases from V and 9 from J, leaving 12 bases between them. The germline V gene has CDR1 MNHNS and CDR2 SASEGT. The CDR3 DNA follows: TGTGCCAGCAGTGAAGCGCGGGGGGGAAGTTCACCCCTCCACTTT. Translating it yields CASSEARGGSSPLHF.

This clone was picked up a small number of times. The CDR3 DNA sequence: TGCGCCAGCAGATCGTTGACAGAAAGCACTGAAGCTTTCTTT. Its translation is CASRSLTESTEAFF. This rearrangement joins TRBV5-1 to TRBJ1-1; tentative D call: TRBD1 (5 bases). From germline, CDR1 is SGHRS and CDR2 YFSETQ. Trimming pared 5 bases from V and 4 bases from J, leaving 15 bases between. This CDR3 has 14 amino acids.